These 13 T cell receptor beta chains came from one sample sequenced in a study of blood T cell repertoires in COVID-19. Here immunoSEQ multiplex PCR was the method, and the copy in TCRdb shows in-frame clones only, minus some. The table shows about 330,000 clones, with roughly 90% occurring only once. The sample taken for sequencing was peripheral blood. The receptors derive from a man younger than 35 who had recovered from COVID-19.

The chain carries TRBV5-6 and TRBJ1-1; D not certain. Germline CDR1 SGHDT, CDR2 YYEEEE. CDR3 length: 13 amino acids. V lost 3 bases, J lost 2 bases, and 8 bases lay in between. The CDR3 protein is CASSSYRNTEAFF. CDR3 nucleotides: TGTGCCAGCAGCTCCTACAGAAACACTGAAGCTTTCTTT. The entire variable domain, with the rest obtained from reference TRBV5-6 and TRBJ1-1, is as follows: DAGVTQSPTHLIKTRGQQVTLRCSPKSGHDTVSWYQQALGQGPQFIFQYYEEEERQRGNFPDRFSGHQFPNYSSELNVNALLLGDSALYLCASSSYRNTEAFFGQGTRLTVV.

The rearrangement uses TRBV19 and TRBJ2-2; weak D call: TRBD2 (6 bases). Germline CDR1 LNHDA, CDR2 SQIVND (reference sequence). The V and J ends lost 7 bases and 2 bases respectively, with 20 bases between them. CDR3 length: 17 amino acids. The CDR3 DNA sequence: TGTGCCAGTACTCGTCTTGGGGTTAGCGGTAACACCGGGGAGCTGTTTTTT. Amino acids: CASTRLGVSGNTGELFF. Using reference TRBV19 and TRBJ2-2 for the parts outside the CDR3, the full variable domain is DGGITQSPKYLFRKEGQNVTLSCEQNLNHDAMYWYRQDPGQGLRLIYYSQIVNDFQKGDIAEGYSVSREKKESFPLTVTSAQKNPTAFYLCASTRLGVSGNTGELFFGEGSRLTVL.

The rearrangement links TRBV9 to TRBJ2-2; 9 bases are shared with TRBD2. Germline trimming cut 0 bases from V and 5 bases from J; bases unmatched to any gene: 5. The CDR3 is 16 amino acids. In germline, CDR1 is SGDLS, CDR2 YYNGEE. The CDR3 spells CASSVASSGVTGELFF. The CDR3, as DNA: TGTGCCAGCAGCGTAGCGTCTAGCGGGGTAACCGGGGAGCTGTTTTTT.

As DNA, the CDR3 is TGTGCCAGCAGTGGAGGAGGACGCTCTGAAGCTTTCTTT. It encodes CASSGGGRSEAFF. The chain carries TRBV2 and TRBJ1-1; no clear D gene. Germline values: CDR1 SNHLY, CDR2 FYNNEI. The CDR3 extends over 13 amino acids. Trimming pared 4 bases from V and 6 bases from J, leaving 12 bases between. The full variable domain, with the rest looked up from reference TRBV2 and TRBJ1-1, is EPEVTQTPSHQVTQMGQEVILRCVPISNHLYFYWYRQILGQKVEFLVSFYNNEISEKSEIFDDQFSVERPDGSNFTLKIRSTKLEDSAMYFCASSGGGRSEAFFGQGTRLTVV.

The chain has TRBV18 and TRBJ2-1, with D perhaps matching TRBD2 (5 bases). Trimming pared 3 bases from V and 7 bases from J, leaving 13 bases between. Germline values: CDR1 KGHSH, CDR2 LQKENI. This CDR3 contains 14 residues. The CDR3 DNA reads as TGTGCCAGCTCACCGGTGAGGGATGAAAATGAGCAGTTCTTC. This sequence encodes CASSPVRDENEQFF.

The chain combines TRBV4-1 with TRBJ2-7; TRBD2 matches at 8 bases. CDR1 MGHRA and CDR2 YSYEKL come from the germline V gene. This CDR3 contains 15 residues. The J segment lost 3 bases and the V segment lost 1 base, leaving 5 bases of the junction unmatched. The CDR3 region is CASSQVSGSNYEQYF. The CDR3 region has the DNA TGCGCCAGCAGCCAAGTCAGCGGGAGCAACTACGAGCAGTACTTC.

V is TRBV7-2 and J is TRBJ2-4; D gene ambiguous. The germline V gene encodes CDR1 SGHTA and CDR2 FQGNSA. The germline V and J ends were trimmed by 7 bases and 4 bases, with 20 bases remaining between them. The CDR3 runs 16 residues. The CDR3 DNA reads TGTGCCAGCAACTCGGCTGCCGGCGAGGCGAAAAACATTCAGTACTTC. As protein: CASNSAAGEAKNIQYF.

The J gene is TRBJ1-1, the V gene TRBV5-1; D gene ambiguous. The germline gives CDR1 SGHRS, CDR2 YFSETQ. V lost 0 bases to trimming and J lost 2 bases, with 5 bases between them. This CDR3 spans 13 amino acids. CDR3 in DNA: TGCGCCAGCAGCTTGGGAGATAACACTGAAGCTTTCTTT. The encoded protein is CASSLGDNTEAFF. The full variable domain, completed using reference TRBV5-1 and TRBJ1-1, is KAGVTQTPRYLIKTRGQQVTLSCSPISGHRSVSWYQQTPGQGLQFLFEYFSETQRNKGNFPGRFSGRQFSNSRSEMNVSTLELGDSALYLCASSLGDNTEAFFGQGTRLTVV.

For the CDR3, the DNA is TGCGCCAGCAGCCAAGAAGTGGGAGCGGGGAGAGGAGAGACCCAGTACTTC. The encoded protein is CASSQEVGAGRGETQYF. V is TRBV4-1 and J is TRBJ2-5; 7 bases map to TRBD2. Germline V gene lookup returns CDR1 MGHRA and CDR2 YSYEKL. V shed 0 bases and J 4 bases; nucleotides not matched to a gene: 11. CDR3 size: 17 residues.

The chain couples TRBV7-2 to TRBJ1-1, with D tentatively TRBD1 (6 bases). Germline lookup yields CDR1 SGHTA and CDR2 FQGNSA. The CDR3 has 14 amino acids. Trimming stripped 6 bases from V and 1 base from J, with 12 bases between. The chain's CDR3 is CASRAGTRNTEAFF. The CDR3, as DNA: TGTGCCAGCAGAGCCGGGACAAGGAACACTGAAGCTTTCTTT.

The gene calls are TRBV9 and TRBJ2-7, with 9 bases fitting TRBD1. The CDR3 consists of 17 residues. Per the germline V gene, CDR1 is SGDLS and CDR2 is YYNGEE. The J segment lost 5 bases and the V segment lost 3 bases, leaving 15 bases of the junction unmatched. Here the CDR3 reads CASSARAGTGIVDEQYF. CDR3 nucleotide sequence: TGTGCCAGCAGCGCCCGAGCCGGGACAGGGATAGTGGACGAGCAGTACTTC.

The chain joins TRBV27 to TRBJ2-6, with TRBD1 matching 7 bases. The V and J ends lost 4 bases and 1 base, in that order; junction bases with no gene match: 1. CDR3 size: 15 residues. Germline assignment: CDR1 MNHEY and CDR2 SMNVEV (reference sequence). CDR3 residues: CASSSGGSGANVLTF. DNA of the CDR3: TGTGCCAGCAGTTCAGGGGGTTCTGGGGCCAACGTCCTGACTTTC.

V usage is TRBV18 and J usage is TRBJ1-1, with D perhaps TRBD1 (6 bases). Germline CDR1 KGHSH, CDR2 LQKENI. This CDR3 region has 17 residues. With 4 bases removed from V and 0 bases from J, the gap between germline ends came to 18 bases. The CDR3 here is CASSRQELFKMNTEAFF. The CDR3 nucleotides are TGTGCCAGCTCACGACAGGAGTTGTTCAAAATGAACACTGAAGCTTTCTTT.